The TCR beta chain described here comes from a study of T cells in Graves' hyperthyroidism and ophthalmopathy. About the study: Before treatment of any kind, peripheral blood was taken at initial diagnosis.

The investigators amplified TCR beta CDR3 regions from RNA transcripts. The HTBI primer set served for first-round RT-PCR of the TCR CDR3. A single record per CDR3 protein comes from TCRdb applying MiXCR to the multiplex PCR reads. This table has a few hundred thousand distinct CDR3 sequences, 15% to 19% appearing once. This clonotype was seen many times. This sequence was found in a woman younger than 30 with Graves' hyperthyroidism that later progressed to Graves' ophthalmopathy. The sample consisted of blood.

The DNA for the CDR3 is TGTGCCAGCAGCGAAATATACGGGGCGGATCTACCCTATGGCTACACCTTC. This sequence encodes CASSEIYGADLPYGYTF. The gene calls are TRBV11-1 and TRBJ1-2; D may be TRBD1 (5 bases). The CDR3 runs to 17 residues. Germline values: CDR1 SGHAT, CDR2 FQDESV (reference sequence). Between the trimmed V and J ends, which lost 5 bases and 4 bases, there was a span of 23 bases.